This entry lists 29 T cell receptor beta chains sequenced from one sample in a study of OX40 agonist ivuxolimab in advanced cancers. TCRdb's copy holds only in-frame clones and misses some; the assay was immunoSEQ multiplex PCR. The data hold roughly 70,000 clones, with around 86% observed a single time. Sequencing used CD4+ or CD8+ T cells sorted from blood, obtained in a trial of the OX40 agonist ivuxolimab. These TCRs come from an adult with an advanced solid tumor such as melanoma, head and neck, liver or kidney cancer.

The chain employs TRBV2 and TRBJ1-1, with D tentatively TRBD1 (5 bases). Germline V gene sequence: CDR1 SNHLY, CDR2 FYNNEI. This CDR3 has 15 amino acids. Trimming shortened V by 3 bases and J by 1 base, and 12 bases separated the two germline ends. CDR3 sequence reads: CASSEGVGGNTEAFF. CDR3 sequence (DNA): TGTGCCAGCAGTGAGGGTGTTGGGGGGAACACTGAAGCTTTCTTT.

As to this clone: The same CDR3 can be traced to other DNA sequences in this sample. V and J are TRBV7-3 and TRBJ2-3; D unclear. The germline V gene has CDR1 SGHTA and CDR2 FQGTGA. V shed 3 bases and J shed 2 bases, with 9 bases lying between them. This CDR3 is built from 14 residues. The CDR3 loop is CASSLDGLTDTQYF. For the CDR3, the DNA is TGTGCCAGCAGCTTGGACGGGCTCACAGATACGCAGTATTTT.

The chain employs TRBV7-9 and TRBJ1-1, with D possibly being TRBD1 (6 bases). Germline CDR1 SEHNR, CDR2 FQNEAQ (reference sequence). V lost 3 bases and J 9 bases, leaving 8 bases between the germline ends. CDR3 size: 11 residues. CDR3 nucleotides: TGTGCCAGCAGCTTGGGGGCACAAGCTTTCTTT. Its translation: CASSLGAQAFF.

In nucleotides, the CDR3 is TGTGCCAGCAGCTCGAGGGGGGACAGGGTCGAGCAGTACTTC. Its protein is CASSSRGDRVEQYF. The V and J genes are TRBV5-8 and TRBJ2-7, with 9 positions matching TRBD1. The germline V gene encodes CDR1 SGHTS and CDR2 YDEGEE. The CDR3 extends over 14 amino acids. V shed 3 bases and J 6 bases; nucleotides not matched to a gene: 7.

CDR3 in amino acids: CASSMQLLGAYEQYF. CDR3 nucleotide sequence: TGTGCCAGTAGTATGCAGTTACTTGGGGCCTACGAGCAGTACTTC. The J gene is TRBJ2-7, the V gene TRBV19; D call uncertain. The CDR3 is 15 amino acids. Trimming pared 3 bases from V and 2 bases from J, leaving 14 bases between. Germline CDR1 reads LNHDA; CDR2 reads SQIVND (reference sequence).

CDR3 amino acids: CASSPSGPSGYNEQFF. The CDR3 DNA is TGCGCCAGCAGTCCAAGCGGTCCTAGCGGATACAATGAGCAGTTCTTC. V and J are TRBV4-3 and TRBJ2-1, with 7 bases matching TRBD2. Looked up from germline, CDR1 is LGHNA and CDR2 is YSLEER. The CDR3 is made up of 16 amino acids. V shed 6 bases and J 4 bases; nucleotides not matched to a gene: 12.

This sequence joins TRBV25-1 and TRBJ2-5; TRBD2 agrees at 9 bases. CDR1 and CDR2 from the germline V gene are MGHDK and SYGVNS. This CDR3 region has 15 residues. Trimming removed 8 bases from V and 1 base from J; junction bases left unmatched: 8. CDR3 region: CASGRLAGTQETQYF. CDR3 coding DNA: TGTGCCAGCGGAAGGCTAGCGGGAACCCAAGAGACCCAGTACTTC. Filled out from reference TRBV25-1 and TRBJ2-5, the complete variable domain reads EADIYQTPRYLVIGTGKKITLECSQTMGHDKMYWYQQDPGMELHLIHYSYGVNSTEKGDLSSESTVSRIRTEHFPLTLESARPSHTSQYLCASGRLAGTQETQYFGPGTRLLVL.

The count of this clone is one. The rearrangement joins TRBV11-2 to TRBJ1-2; D unresolved. V shed 0 bases and J shed 8 bases, with 16 bases lying between them. CDR1 and CDR2 (germline): SGHAT, FQNNGV. This CDR3 has 15 amino acids. CDR3 nucleotide sequence: TGTGCCAGCAGCTTAGATCGAACAGTCGGTTGGGGCTACACCTTC. Protein sequence: CASSLDRTVGWGYTF.

As DNA, the CDR3 is TGTGCCAGCAGTTCCCTCCAACAGGAGTACTTC. This translates into CASSSLQQEYF. V is TRBV6-6 and J is TRBJ2-7; weak D call: TRBD1 (5 bases). CDR3 size: 11 residues. Germline CDR1 and CDR2: MNHNY and SVGAGI (reference sequence). Trimming removed 4 bases from V and 11 bases from J, with 12 bases in between.

The CDR3 DNA is TGCGCCAGCAGCGCGCTAGCGGGCCCTACCTACGAGCAGTACTTC. It translates to CASSALAGPTYEQYF. J is TRBJ2-7 and V is TRBV5-1; 8 bases are a match to TRBD2. The CDR3 extends over 15 amino acids. Trimming cost V 4 bases and J 2 bases; bases outside gene matches: 8. Germline-derived CDR1 and CDR2 are SGHRS and YFSETQ.

The chain's CDR3 is CASSLLGAVDTQYF. The CDR3 DNA is TGTGCCAGCAGCTTATTGGGGGCTGTGGATACGCAGTATTTT. V and J are TRBV7-2 and TRBJ2-3; a possible D gene is TRBD1 (6 bases). Germline values: CDR1 SGHTA, CDR2 FQGNSA. The CDR3 has 14 amino acids. Trimming stripped 2 bases from V and 6 bases from J, with 12 bases between.

The J gene is TRBJ1-3, the V gene TRBV6-5; 9 bases agree with TRBD1. Trimming removed 6 bases from V and 3 bases from J; junction bases left unmatched: 6. This CDR3 is 15 amino acids long. CDR1 and CDR2 from the germline V gene are MNHEY and SVGAGI. The CDR3 nucleotides are TGTGCCAGCAGCACAGACAGGGGGGTTGGAAACACCATATATTTT. Protein product: CASSTDRGVGNTIYF.

The chain carries TRBV28 and TRBJ1-2; D possibly corresponds to TRBD1 (5 bases). The V gene's germline CDR1 is MDHEN and CDR2 SYDVKM. The V and J ends lost 1 base and 5 bases respectively, with 17 bases between them. The CDR3 has 16 residues. The CDR3 nucleotides are TGTGCCAGCAGTTTATCTTACAGGAACCCAAATTATGGCTACACCTTC. Amino acids: CASSLSYRNPNYGYTF.

This rearrangement joins TRBV11-2 to TRBJ1-1, with TRBD1 matching over 7 bases. The V gene's germline CDR1 is SGHAT and CDR2 FQNNGV. CDR3 length: 15 residues. The junction had 5 bases not matched to a gene; V was cut back by 2 bases and J by 2 bases. The CDR3 DNA reads as TGTGCCAGCAGCTTAACCGGGACAGCCAACACTGAAGCTTTCTTT. Amino acid sequence: CASSLTGTANTEAFF.

The rearrangement links TRBV7-9 to TRBJ2-5; D not certain. Germline values: CDR1 SEHNR, CDR2 FQNEAQ (reference sequence). The CDR3 has 11 residues. V was clipped by 4 bases and J by 4 bases, with 4 bases between them. The CDR3 DNA is TGTGCCAGCAGCTCGTCAGAGACCCAGTACTTC. Translating it yields CASSSSETQYF. The complete variable domain, with remaining parts taken from reference TRBV7-9 and TRBJ2-5, reads DTGVSQNPRHKITKRGQNVTFRCDPISEHNRLYWYRQTLGQGPEFLTYFQNEAQLEKSRLLSDRFSAERPKGSFSTLEIQRTEQGDSAMYLCASSSSETQYFGPGTRLLVL.

The chain couples TRBV16 to TRBJ2-3, with 10 bases identical to TRBD1. This CDR3 comprises 14 residues. Germline-derived CDR1 and CDR2 are KGHSY and FQNENV. V was clipped by 4 bases and J by 8 bases; unmatched bases: 6. CDR3 in DNA: TGTGCCAGCAGCCCCGGGACAGGGGAAGGTACGCAGTATTTT. This encodes CASSPGTGEGTQYF.

The chain couples TRBV30 to TRBJ1-3; no firm D call. V was clipped by 5 bases and J by 8 bases, with 10 bases between them. The germline gives CDR1 GTSNPN, CDR2 SVGIG (reference sequence). There are 11 residues in the CDR3. CDR3 nucleotide sequence: TGTGCCTGGGCCTACAAGGACACCATATATTTT. Protein: CAWAYKDTIYF.

The V and J genes are TRBV5-5 and TRBJ1-2; D gene ambiguous. CDR3 length: 13 amino acids. Germline CDR1 SGHKS, CDR2 YYEKEE (reference sequence). Trimming cost V 6 bases and J 1 base, with 10 bases left between them. CDR3 in amino acids: CASTLDINYGYTF. DNA for the CDR3: TGTGCCAGCACCCTTGACATTAACTATGGCTACACCTTC.

This chain links TRBV18 with TRBJ2-1, with 7 bases fitting TRBD2. The junction had 2 bases not matched to a gene; V was cut back by 5 bases and J by 7 bases. The length of the CDR3 is 12 residues. Germline CDR1 KGHSH, CDR2 LQKENI. The CDR3 protein is CASSAGDNEQFF. The CDR3 DNA reads as TGTGCCAGCTCAGCGGGAGATAATGAGCAGTTCTTC.

The rearrangement joins TRBV6-5 to TRBJ1-1, with a weak D call TRBD1 (5 bases). V shed 8 bases and J shed 7 bases, with 20 bases lying between them. CDR3 length: 14 amino acids. Germline CDR1 MNHEY, CDR2 SVGAGI. DNA for the CDR3: TGTGCCAGCCGGCTCTCGCTGGGGCCCGGTGAAGCTTTCTTT. Residues: CASRLSLGPGEAFF.

The genes are TRBV11-2 and TRBJ2-1, with TRBD1 matching over 7 bases. With V trimmed by 5 bases and J by 9 bases, 7 bases remained unmatched. From germline, CDR1 is SGHAT and CDR2 FQNNGV. The CDR3 sequence is 13 residues long. CDR3 in amino acids: CASSLRQGVEQFF. CDR3 in DNA: TGTGCCAGCAGCCTTCGACAGGGCGTTGAGCAGTTCTTC. The whole variable domain, remainder taken from reference TRBV11-2 and TRBJ2-1, is EAGVAQSPRYKIIEKRQSVAFWCNPISGHATLYWYQQILGQGPKLLIQFQNNGVVDDSQLPKDRFSAERLKGVDSTLKIQPAKLEDSAVYLCASSLRQGVEQFFGPGTRLTVL.

The rearrangement uses TRBV18 and TRBJ2-3; D is perhaps TRBD1 (5 bases). Between the trimmed V and J ends, which lost 6 bases and 6 bases, there was a span of 22 bases. Germline CDR1 is KGHSH and CDR2 is LQKENI. The CDR3 is 16 residues long. The DNA of the CDR3 is TGTGCCAGCTCCCCGCTGGGGCGTTCGGGCGTGGATACGCAGTATTTT. Protein: CASSPLGRSGVDTQYF. Together with reference TRBV18 and TRBJ2-3, the CDR3 gives the full variable domain: NAGVMQNPRHLVRRRGQEARLRCSPMKGHSHVYWYRQLPEEGLKFMVYLQKENIIDESGMPKERFSAEFPKEGPSILRIQQVVRGDSAAYFCASSPLGRSGVDTQYFGPGTRLTVL.

The CDR3 region is CACTHGAGGLYNEQFF. The CDR3, as DNA: TGCGCCTGTACACACGGGGCGGGAGGGCTCTACAATGAGCAGTTCTTC. The rearrangement links TRBV10-2 to TRBJ2-1; TRBD2 agrees at 9 bases. The CDR3 length is 16 residues. From germline, CDR1 is WSHSY and CDR2 SAAADI. The V segment lost 11 bases and the J segment 3 bases; nucleotides outside the gene matches: 14.

The V gene is TRBV5-1, the J gene TRBJ1-4, with 10 bases identical to TRBD1. Germline V lookup: CDR1 SGHRS, CDR2 YFSETQ. This CDR3 spans 16 amino acids. V lost 4 bases and J lost 8; bases outside the gene matches: 11. The CDR3 here is CASSLSPGTGDEKLFF. The CDR3 coding sequence is TGCGCCAGCAGCCTCAGTCCCGGGACAGGGGACGAAAAACTGTTTTTT.

The rearrangement links TRBV19 to TRBJ1-4; 7 positions agree with TRBD1. Germline V gene lookup returns CDR1 LNHDA and CDR2 SQIVND (reference sequence). Trimming at V came to 5 bases and at J to 3 bases, leaving 6 bases not matched to a gene. The CDR3 has 15 residues. CDR3 loop: CASSLGGTANEKLFF. CDR3 sequence (DNA): TGTGCCAGTAGTTTGGGAGGGACAGCTAATGAAAAACTGTTTTTT. Using reference TRBV19 and TRBJ1-4 for the parts outside the CDR3, the full variable domain is DGGITQSPKYLFRKEGQNVTLSCEQNLNHDAMYWYRQDPGQGLRLIYYSQIVNDFQKGDIAEGYSVSREKKESFPLTVTSAQKNPTAFYLCASSLGGTANEKLFFGSGTQLSVL.

This chain connects TRBV7-2 to TRBJ1-2; D ambiguous. The V gene's germline CDR1 is SGHTA and CDR2 FQGNSA. The CDR3 sequence is 15 residues long. Trimming cost V 0 bases and J 5 bases, with 13 bases left between them. Written as DNA, the CDR3 is TGTGCCAGCAGCTTAGCTCGCAGGTCTACTTATGGCTACACCTTC. Its translation is CASSLARRSTYGYTF.

J is TRBJ2-3 and V is TRBV5-5; D tentatively fits TRBD1 or TRBD2 (5 bases each). There are 15 residues in the CDR3. In germline, CDR1 is SGHKS, CDR2 YYEKEE (reference sequence). Deletions cut 0 bases from V and 3 bases from J, with 11 bases between. Here the CDR3 reads CASSLDLRGTDTQYF. CDR3 coding DNA: TGTGCCAGCAGCTTGGATTTGAGGGGAACAGATACGCAGTATTTT.

V usage is TRBV7-7 and J usage is TRBJ2-7, with TRBD2 matching over 14 bases. CDR1 and CDR2 from the germline V gene are SSHAT and FNYEAQ (reference sequence). CDR3 length: 15 residues. The V gene end was trimmed by 5 bases and the J gene end by 4 bases; junction bases not matched to a gene: 4. The CDR3 loop is CASSRGLAGVYEQYF. CDR3 DNA sequence: TGTGCCAGCAGCCGGGGACTAGCGGGAGTTTACGAGCAGTACTTC.

This clone is a singleton in its sample. CDR3 loop: CASRPGTATGELFF. The CDR3 region has the DNA TGTGCCAGCAGGCCCGGGACCGCCACCGGGGAGCTGTTTTTT. J is TRBJ2-2 and V is TRBV6-5; tentatively, D is TRBD1 or TRBD2 (5 bases each). CDR3 length equals 14 residues. Germline V gene lookup returns CDR1 MNHEY and CDR2 SVGAGI. V was pared by 6 bases and J by 4 bases, with 12 bases between.